Following are 21 T cell receptor beta chains from one sample sequenced in a study of cytomegalovirus exposure and HLA in healthy donors. Use of 60 Vbeta and 13 Jbeta primers characterized the PCR. Profiled with immunoSEQ multiplex PCR; TCRdb holds only in-frame clones, not every one. This sample's clone table lists 130,000 or so clones. The sequencing input was PBMCs. These receptors all come from a young man in good health and CMV-seronegative.

The chain couples TRBV5-6 to TRBJ2-5, with a tentative D call TRBD2 (6 bases). Germline CDR1 is SGHDT and CDR2 is YYEEEE. V lost 2 bases and J 5 bases, leaving 16 bases between the germline ends. The length of the CDR3 is 15 residues. In nucleotides, the CDR3 is TGTGCCAGCAGCTTCCCAGGGCGGGACGGGGAGACCCAGTACTTC. Translating it yields CASSFPGRDGETQYF.

The chain is built from TRBV27 and TRBJ2-1, with a weak D call TRBD2 (6 bases). This CDR3 region has 16 residues. CDR1 and CDR2 (germline): MNHEY, SMNVEV (reference sequence). Trimming pared 5 bases from V and 6 bases from J, leaving 20 bases between. For the CDR3, the DNA is TGTGCCAGCAGTCCGCCTAGGCTAGCGACGCCCAATGAGCAGTTCTTC. Its translation is CASSPPRLATPNEQFF.

The V gene is TRBV19, the J gene TRBJ2-4; D is unclear. The CDR3 has 15 amino acids. Trimming left V 4 bases short and J 0 bases short, with 10 bases between. Germline assignment: CDR1 LNHDA and CDR2 SQIVND (reference sequence). This CDR3 is CASSTTTIAKNIQYF. The DNA for the CDR3 is TGTGCCAGTAGTACTACTACAATAGCCAAAAACATTCAGTACTTC.

The rearrangement links TRBV4-3 to TRBJ1-4; D is unresolved. The CDR3 runs 15 residues. Trimming left V 1 base short and J 2 bases short, with 8 bases between. Germline V CDR1 and CDR2: LGHNA, YSLEER. CDR3 amino acids: CASSQGAQTNEKLFF. DNA for the CDR3: TGCGCCAGCAGCCAAGGGGCACAGACTAATGAAAAACTGTTTTTT.

V and J are TRBV7-9 and TRBJ1-1, with 8 nucleotides matching TRBD1. The CDR3 is 15 amino acids. J gave up 2 bases and V 5 bases, and 7 bases lay outside the gene matches. Germline CDR1 and CDR2: SEHNR and FQNEAQ (reference sequence). The CDR3 DNA reads as TGTGCCAGCAGCCCTCCGGCAGGGGGCAACACTGAAGCTTTCTTT. This gives the protein CASSPPAGGNTEAFF.

This chain joins TRBV27 and TRBJ2-7, with D uncertain. V dropped 2 bases and J dropped 2 bases, with 10 bases sitting between them. Germline V gene data show CDR1 as MNHEY and CDR2 as SMNVEV (reference sequence). The CDR3 loop spans 14 amino acids. The CDR3 reads CASSLGLLPYEQYF. CDR3 nucleotides: TGTGCCAGCAGTTTAGGCCTTCTCCCCTACGAGCAGTACTTC.

The chain has TRBV5-6 and TRBJ2-7, with D perhaps TRBD1 (6 bases). The CDR3 consists of 12 residues. V dropped 4 bases and J dropped 6 bases, with 11 bases sitting between them. Looked up from germline, CDR1 is SGHDT and CDR2 is YYEEEE. CDR3 region: CASSGEQGEQYF. DNA for the CDR3: TGTGCCAGCAGCGGAGAACAGGGCGAGCAGTACTTC.

This chain uses TRBV4-1 with TRBJ2-5, with D tentatively TRBD1 (6 bases). With the DNA end fitting TRBJ2-7 better, the J assignment may be wrong. This CDR3 contains 15 residues. CDR1 and CDR2 (germline): MGHRA, YSYEKL. CDR3 amino acids: CASRQIGSGVDEQYF. In DNA, the CDR3 is TGCGCCAGCAGGCAAATTGGGTCAGGGGTCGACGAGCAGTACTTC.

The genes are TRBV28 and TRBJ2-3; 7 bases line up with TRBD2. CDR1 is MDHEN and CDR2 is SYDVKM in the germline V gene. The CDR3 is 15 amino acids. The trim removed 5 bases at V and 9 bases at J, leaving 14 bases unmatched. The CDR3 spells CASSPGDYRVATQYF. As DNA, the CDR3 is TGTGCCAGCAGTCCTGGGGACTATAGGGTGGCGACGCAGTATTTT.

The CDR3 DNA reads TGTGCCAGAAGCTTGCCGAATCAGCCCCAGCATTTT. Amino acid sequence: CARSLPNQPQHF. The chain links TRBV5-3 to TRBJ1-5; D not resolved. TRBV5-3 is designated an ORF whose function remains uncertain. The CDR3 consists of 12 residues. V shed 1 base and J shed 4 bases, with 3 bases lying between them.

This chain joins TRBV27 and TRBJ2-7; D perhaps matches TRBD1 (5 bases). V was cut by 8 bases and J by 3 bases, with 20 bases left in between. The CDR3 is 15 amino acids. The V gene's germline CDR1 is MNHEY and CDR2 SMNVEV (reference sequence). In nucleotides, the CDR3 is TGTGCCAGCGCAGGATTCAGGGTACAGGACTACGAGCAGTACTTC. Its translation: CASAGFRVQDYEQYF.

The V and J genes are TRBV4-3 and TRBJ2-2; TRBD2 aligns across 10 bases. CDR1 and CDR2 (germline): LGHNA, YSLEER. V trimming: 1 base; J trimming: 4 bases; junction bases outside the gene matches: 6. This CDR3 contains 17 residues. The CDR3 protein is CASSQGASGGVTGELFF. The CDR3 nucleotides read TGCGCCAGCAGCCAAGGGGCGAGCGGGGGGGTCACCGGGGAGCTGTTTTTT.

The chain couples TRBV5-1 to TRBJ2-1, with 10 bases lining up with TRBD1. The V and J ends lost 5 bases and 6 bases, in that order; junction bases with no gene match: 5. This CDR3 is 14 amino acids long. CDR1 and CDR2 (germline): SGHRS, YFSETQ. The CDR3, as DNA: TGCGCCAGCAGTACCGGGACAGGGGTCAATGAGCAGTTCTTC. This gives the protein CASSTGTGVNEQFF.

The rearrangement links TRBV5-5 to TRBJ2-2; 10 nucleotides align to TRBD2. Germline V gives CDR1 SGHKS, CDR2 YYEKEE (reference sequence). There are 15 residues in the CDR3. Losses at the gene ends were 3 bases for V and 6 bases for J; bases not matched to a gene: 5. Here the CDR3 DNA reads TGTGCCAGCAGCTGGACTAGCGGTTCGGCCGGGGAGCTGTTTTTT. Protein product: CASSWTSGSAGELFF.

This CDR3 is CASSPGEGRETQYF. The CDR3 region has the DNA TGCGCCAGCAGCCCCGGGGAGGGCCGAGAGACCCAGTACTTC. V gene TRBV5-1 combines with J gene TRBJ2-5, with 7 bases that match TRBD2. V lost 4 bases, J lost 4 bases, and 7 bases stayed unmatched. Germline V gene data show CDR1 as SGHRS and CDR2 as YFSETQ. The CDR3 loop spans 14 amino acids.

The chain uses TRBV7-9 and TRBJ2-7, with a possible D match to TRBD2 (6 bases). The CDR3 spans 13 residues. V lost 4 bases, J lost 3 bases, and 10 bases lay in between. Germline V lookup: CDR1 SEHNR, CDR2 FQNEAQ (reference sequence). The CDR3 region is CASSSTRNYEQYF. The CDR3 region has the DNA TGTGCCAGCAGCTCGACTAGGAACTACGAGCAGTACTTC.

V is TRBV27 and J is TRBJ2-3, with 11 bases fitting TRBD2. This CDR3 has 15 residues. With 6 bases clipped from V and 3 bases from J, the junction kept 5 bases outside the gene matches. CDR1 is MNHEY, CDR2 SMNVEV, per germline (reference sequence). The CDR3 DNA reads as TGTGCCAGCAGCACTAGCGGGAGTCGAACAGATACGCAGTATTTT. It translates to CASSTSGSRTDTQYF.

The chain uses TRBV9 and TRBJ2-7; TRBD2 matches 14 bases. The CDR3 consists of 13 residues. Germline V gene data show CDR1 as SGDLS and CDR2 as YYNGEE. V was clipped by 4 bases and J by 11 bases; unmatched bases: 5. CDR3 nucleotides: TGTGCCAGCAGCCCCCAGACTAGCGGGAGGGAGTACTTC. It codes for CASSPQTSGREYF.

The V gene is TRBV15, the J gene TRBJ2-7, with TRBD2 identical over 10 bases. V lost 8 bases and J lost 7; bases outside the gene matches: 14. This CDR3 is built from 15 residues. CDR1 and CDR2 (germline): LNHNV, YYDKDF (reference sequence). CDR3 in DNA: TGTGCCACCGGCGATAGCGGGGGGCATGGGCAGGAGCAGTACTTC. Protein: CATGDSGGHGQEQYF.

The J gene is TRBJ2-7, the V gene TRBV5-5, with a possible D match to TRBD1 (5 bases). The CDR3 spans 15 residues. The germline CDR1 and CDR2 sequences are SGHKS and YYEKEE (reference sequence). The germline V and J ends were trimmed by 0 bases and 5 bases, with 15 bases remaining between them. The CDR3 reads CASSLVAGQGNEQYF. DNA for the CDR3: TGTGCCAGCAGCTTGGTGGCAGGCCAGGGCAACGAGCAGTACTTC.

V and J are TRBV19 and TRBJ2-7; weak D call: TRBD1 (6 bases). Trimming pared 8 bases from V and 1 base from J, leaving 15 bases between. CDR1 is LNHDA, CDR2 SQIVND, per germline (reference sequence). The CDR3 runs 14 residues. Here the CDR3 reads CASSGTTFSYEQYF. DNA of the CDR3: TGTGCCAGTTCCGGGACAACTTTTTCCTACGAGCAGTACTTC. Looking up the rest from reference TRBV19 and TRBJ2-7 gives the full variable domain: DGGITQSPKYLFRKEGQNVTLSCEQNLNHDAMYWYRQDPGQGLRLIYYSQIVNDFQKGDIAEGYSVSREKKESFPLTVTSAQKNPTAFYLCASSGTTFSYEQYFGPGTRLTVT.